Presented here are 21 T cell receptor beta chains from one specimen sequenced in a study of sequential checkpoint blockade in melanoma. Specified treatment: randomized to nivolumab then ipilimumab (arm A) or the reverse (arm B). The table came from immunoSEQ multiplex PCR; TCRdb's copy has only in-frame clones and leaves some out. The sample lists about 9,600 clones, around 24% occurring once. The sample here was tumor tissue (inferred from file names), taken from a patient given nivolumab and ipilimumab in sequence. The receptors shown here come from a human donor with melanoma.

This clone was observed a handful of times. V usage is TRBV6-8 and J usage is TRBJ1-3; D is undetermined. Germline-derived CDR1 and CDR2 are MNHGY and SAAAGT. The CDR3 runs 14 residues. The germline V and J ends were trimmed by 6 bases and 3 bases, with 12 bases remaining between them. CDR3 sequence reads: CASSLQAYGNTIYF. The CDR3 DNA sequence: TGTGCCAGCAGCCTTCAGGCGTATGGAAACACCATATATTTT.

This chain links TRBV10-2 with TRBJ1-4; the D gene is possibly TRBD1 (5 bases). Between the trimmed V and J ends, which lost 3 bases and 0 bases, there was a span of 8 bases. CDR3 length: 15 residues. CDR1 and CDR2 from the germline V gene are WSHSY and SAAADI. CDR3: CASSDWDPTNEKLFF. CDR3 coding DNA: TGCGCCAGCAGTGATTGGGACCCAACTAATGAAAAACTGTTTTTT.

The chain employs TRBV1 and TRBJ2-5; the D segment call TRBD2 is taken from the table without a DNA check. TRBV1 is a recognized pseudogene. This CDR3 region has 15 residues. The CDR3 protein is CASSAREGVQETQYF. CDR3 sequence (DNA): TGCGCCAGCAGCGCACGGGAGGGGGTCCAAGAGACCCAGTACTTC.

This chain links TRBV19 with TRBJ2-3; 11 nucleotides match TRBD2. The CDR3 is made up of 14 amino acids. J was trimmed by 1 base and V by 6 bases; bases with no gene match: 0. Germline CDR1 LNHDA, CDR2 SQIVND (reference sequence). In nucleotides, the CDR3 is TGTGCCAGTAGACTAGCGGGAGGCACAGATACGCAGTATTTT. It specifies CASRLAGGTDTQYF.

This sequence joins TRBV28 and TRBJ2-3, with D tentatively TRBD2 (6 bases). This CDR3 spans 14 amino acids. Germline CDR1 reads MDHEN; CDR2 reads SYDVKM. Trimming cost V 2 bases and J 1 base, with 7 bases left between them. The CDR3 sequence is CASSLREGTDTQYF. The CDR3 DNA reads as TGTGCCAGCAGTTTAAGGGAGGGCACAGATACGCAGTATTTT.

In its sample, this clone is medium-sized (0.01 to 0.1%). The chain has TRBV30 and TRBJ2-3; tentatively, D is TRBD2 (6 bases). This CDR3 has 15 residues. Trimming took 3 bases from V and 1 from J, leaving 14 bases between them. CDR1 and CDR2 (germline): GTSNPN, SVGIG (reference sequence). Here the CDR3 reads CAWRSGLVRTDTQYF. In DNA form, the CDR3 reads TGTGCCTGGAGGAGCGGGTTAGTTCGCACAGATACGCAGTATTTT.

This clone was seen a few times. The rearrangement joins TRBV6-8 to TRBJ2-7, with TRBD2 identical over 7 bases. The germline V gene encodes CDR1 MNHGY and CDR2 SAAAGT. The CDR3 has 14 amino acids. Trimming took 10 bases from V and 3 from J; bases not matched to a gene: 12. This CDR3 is CATPLGGGLYEQYF. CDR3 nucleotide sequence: TGTGCCACCCCACTCGGCGGGGGACTCTACGAGCAGTACTTC.

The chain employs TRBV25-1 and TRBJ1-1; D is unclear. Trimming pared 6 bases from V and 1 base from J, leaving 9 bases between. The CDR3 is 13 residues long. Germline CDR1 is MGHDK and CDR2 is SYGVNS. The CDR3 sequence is CASSRGSNTEAFF. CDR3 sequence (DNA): TGTGCCAGCAGCCGCGGCTCGAACACTGAAGCTTTCTTT.

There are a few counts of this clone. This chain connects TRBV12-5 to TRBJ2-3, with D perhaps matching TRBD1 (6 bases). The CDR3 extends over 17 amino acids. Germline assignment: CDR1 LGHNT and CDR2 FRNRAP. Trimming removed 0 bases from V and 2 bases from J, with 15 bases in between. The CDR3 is CASGLVLDGTITDTQYF. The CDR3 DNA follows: TGTGCTAGTGGTTTGGTACTGGACGGGACAATCACAGATACGCAGTATTTT.

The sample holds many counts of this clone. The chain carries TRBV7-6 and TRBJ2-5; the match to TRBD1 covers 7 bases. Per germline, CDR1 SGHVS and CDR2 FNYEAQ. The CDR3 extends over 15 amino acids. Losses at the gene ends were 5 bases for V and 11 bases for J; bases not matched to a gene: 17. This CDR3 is CASSPGIERGLPQYF. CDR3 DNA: TGTGCCAGCAGCCCGGGAATAGAAAGGGGGCTGCCACAGTACTTC.

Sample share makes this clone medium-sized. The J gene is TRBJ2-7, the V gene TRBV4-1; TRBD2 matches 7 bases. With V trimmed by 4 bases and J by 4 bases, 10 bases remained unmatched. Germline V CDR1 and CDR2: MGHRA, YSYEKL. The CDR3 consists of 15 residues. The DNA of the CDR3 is TGCGCCAGCAGCCTAGAGGCTAGCGGAGTATACGAGCAGTACTTC. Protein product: CASSLEASGVYEQYF.

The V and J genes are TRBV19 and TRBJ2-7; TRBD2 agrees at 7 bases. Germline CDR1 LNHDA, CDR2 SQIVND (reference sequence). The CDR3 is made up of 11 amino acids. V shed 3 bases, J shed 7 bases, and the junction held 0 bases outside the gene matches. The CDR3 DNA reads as TGTGCCAGTAGTATGCGGGAGGAGCAGTACTTC. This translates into CASSMREEQYF.

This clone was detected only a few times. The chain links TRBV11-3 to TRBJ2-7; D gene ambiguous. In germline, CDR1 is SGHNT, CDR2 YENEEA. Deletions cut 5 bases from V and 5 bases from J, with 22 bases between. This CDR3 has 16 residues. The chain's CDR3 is CASSPGNSLLADEQYF. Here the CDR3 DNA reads TGTGCCAGCAGCCCGGGCAACTCGTTGCTGGCGGACGAGCAGTACTTC.

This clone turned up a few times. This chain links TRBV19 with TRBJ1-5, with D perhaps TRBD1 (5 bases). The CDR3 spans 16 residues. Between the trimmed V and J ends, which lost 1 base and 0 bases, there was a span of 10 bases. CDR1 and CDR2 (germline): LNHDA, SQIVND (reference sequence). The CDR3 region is CASSIVTAYSNQPQHF. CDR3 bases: TGTGCCAGTAGTATAGTGACAGCCTATAGCAATCAGCCCCAGCATTTT.

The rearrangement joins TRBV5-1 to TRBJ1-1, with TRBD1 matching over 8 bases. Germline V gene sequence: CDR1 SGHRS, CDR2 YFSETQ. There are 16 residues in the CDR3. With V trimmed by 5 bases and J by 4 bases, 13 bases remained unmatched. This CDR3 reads CASSRGQGEYGTEAFF. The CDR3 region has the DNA TGCGCCAGCAGTCGAGGACAGGGAGAGTATGGCACTGAAGCTTTCTTT.

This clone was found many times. In nucleotides, the CDR3 is TGTGCCAGCAGTTACTCGATAGGTAGTGAAGCTTTCTTT. Amino acid sequence: CASSYSIGSEAFF. The V gene is TRBV6-8, the J gene TRBJ1-1; D gene uncertain. Germline V lookup: CDR1 MNHGY, CDR2 SAAAGT. V was clipped by 0 bases and J by 7 bases, with 9 bases between them. This CDR3 is 13 amino acids long.

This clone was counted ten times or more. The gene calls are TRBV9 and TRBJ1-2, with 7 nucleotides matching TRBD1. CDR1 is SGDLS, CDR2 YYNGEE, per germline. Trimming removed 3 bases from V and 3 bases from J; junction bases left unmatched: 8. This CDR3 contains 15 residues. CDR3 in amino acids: CASSADRTIHYGYTF. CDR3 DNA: TGTGCCAGCAGCGCGGACAGGACGATCCACTATGGCTACACCTTC. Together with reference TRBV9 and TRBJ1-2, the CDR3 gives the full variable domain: DSGVTQTPKHLITATGQRVTLRCSPRSGDLSVYWYQQSLDQGLQFLIQYYNGEERAKGNILERFSAQQFPDLHSELNLSSLELGDSALYFCASSADRTIHYGYTFGSGTRLTVV.

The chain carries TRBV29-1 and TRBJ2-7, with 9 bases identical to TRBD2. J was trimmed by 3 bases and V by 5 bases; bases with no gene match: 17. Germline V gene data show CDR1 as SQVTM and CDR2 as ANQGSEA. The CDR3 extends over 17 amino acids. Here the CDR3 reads CSVSLSGRTPKVYEQYF. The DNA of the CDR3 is TGCAGCGTTTCGCTCAGCGGGAGGACACCTAAGGTCTACGAGCAGTACTTC.

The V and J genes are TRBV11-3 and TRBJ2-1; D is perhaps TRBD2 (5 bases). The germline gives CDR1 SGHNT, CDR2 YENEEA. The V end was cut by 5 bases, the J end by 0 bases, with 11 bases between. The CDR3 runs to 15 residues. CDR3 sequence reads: CASSETRGSYNEQFF. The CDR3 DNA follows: TGTGCCAGCAGCGAAACTAGAGGCTCCTACAATGAGCAGTTCTTC. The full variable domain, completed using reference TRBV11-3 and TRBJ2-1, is EAGVVQSPRYKIIEKKQPVAFWCNPISGHNTLYWYLQNLGQGPELLIRYENEEAVDDSQLPKDRFSAERLKGVDSTLKIQPAELGDSAVYLCASSETRGSYNEQFFGPGTRLTVL.

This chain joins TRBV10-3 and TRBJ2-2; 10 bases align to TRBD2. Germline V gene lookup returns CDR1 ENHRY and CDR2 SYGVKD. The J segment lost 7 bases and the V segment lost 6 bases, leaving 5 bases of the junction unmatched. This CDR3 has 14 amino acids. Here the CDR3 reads CAIRALAGVGELFF. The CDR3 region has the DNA TGTGCCATCAGAGCTCTAGCGGGAGTCGGGGAGCTGTTTTTT.

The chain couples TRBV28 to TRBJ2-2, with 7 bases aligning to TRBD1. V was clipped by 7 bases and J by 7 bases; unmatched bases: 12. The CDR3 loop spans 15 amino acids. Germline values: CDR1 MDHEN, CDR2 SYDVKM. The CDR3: CASNYLRGQGGELFF. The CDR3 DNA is TGTGCCAGCAACTACCTGAGGGGGCAGGGCGGGGAGCTGTTTTTT.